This is a list of T cell receptor beta chains from one sample in a study of cytomegalovirus exposure and HLA in healthy donors. Profiling relied on immunoSEQ multiplex PCR, and the TCRdb table lists in-frame clones only, not all of them. The data contain some 170,000 clones, 70% to 80% of them singletons. The sequenced material came from PBMCs. Receptors were obtained from a man between 18 and 35 years old in good health and CMV-seropositive. Each CDR3 is given with its conserved first and last residue. A D gene is named only where the DNA matches it firmly. Some rows have no size entry. The others give once, few or many, or a class for an expanded clone.

j_gene,v_gene,d_gene,abundance,CDR3aa,CDR3nt
TRBJ2-1,TRBV7-9,-,-,CASSQLGGMSGQLNEQFF,TGTGCCAGCAGCCAACTGGGGGGAATGTCGGGACAGCTCAATGAGCAGTTCTTC
TRBJ2-7,TRBV6-5,-,-,CASSTTVGEQYF,TGTGCCAGCAGTACAACAGTTGGCGAGCAGTACTTC
TRBJ2-7,TRBV11-3,-,few,CASSPGTGSYEQYF,TGTGCCAGCAGTCCCGGGACTGGCTCCTACGAGCAGTACTTC
TRBJ2-1,TRBV12-5,-,once,CASGLGNTNEQFF,TGTGCTAGTGGTTTGGGAAACACGAATGAGCAGTTCTTC
TRBJ2-1,TRBV7-9,-,-,CASSSTLADNEQFF,TGTGCCAGCAGCTCGACGTTAGCGGACAATGAGCAGTTCTTC
TRBJ1-1,TRBV2,-,few,CASSEGRGGFMNTEAFF,TGTGCCAGCAGTGAAGGGAGGGGAGGATTTATGAACACTGAAGCTTTCTTT
TRBJ2-1,TRBV4-1,TRBD2,-,CASSPGTSGSTHNEQFF,TGCGCCAGCAGCCCCGGGACTAGCGGGAGCACCCACAATGAGCAGTTCTTC
TRBJ1-6,TRBV5-6,TRBD1,-,CASRAQGIGSYNSPLHF,TGTGCCAGCAGGGCACAGGGGATTGGGTCCTATAATTCACCCCTCCACTTT
TRBJ2-3,TRBV7-2,TRBD1,once,CASSGDRSLLTDTQYF,TGTGCCAGCAGCGGGGACAGGAGCCTCCTCACAGATACGCAGTATTTT
TRBJ2-7,TRBV7-6,-,-,CASTSSLGYEQYF,TGTGCCAGCACCTCTAGCTTAGGGTACGAGCAGTACTTC
TRBJ1-1,TRBV4-1,-,-,CASSQNRVQGTEAFF,TGCGCCAGCAGCCAAAACAGGGTACAGGGTACTGAAGCTTTCTTT
TRBJ1-2,TRBV5-1,TRBD1,once,CASSLDTDRAYGYTF,TGCGCCAGCAGCTTGGATACGGACAGGGCTTATGGCTACACCTTC
TRBJ1-4,TRBV18,-,-,CASSPGAPNEKLFF,TGTGCCAGCTCACCAGGGGCTCCCAATGAAAAACTGTTTTTT
TRBJ2-7,TRBV11-2,-,-,CASSRSYEQYF,TGTGCCAGCAGCCGCTCCTACGAGCAGTACTTC
TRBJ2-7,TRBV18,-,-,CASSPRGPTYEQYF,TGTGCCAGCTCACCCCGGGGTCCGACCTACGAGCAGTACTTC
TRBJ1-3,TRBV5-1,-,-,CASSPDLGAGNTIYF,TGCGCCAGCAGCCCAGACCTGGGGGCCGGAAACACCATATATTTT
TRBJ1-1,TRBV20-1,-,-,CSASRGAEAFF,TGCAGTGCTAGTCGGGGGGCTGAAGCTTTCTTT
TRBJ2-1,TRBV19,TRBD2,-,CASSIGGLAGASSYNEQFF,TGTGCCAGTAGTATAGGGGGACTAGCGGGGGCCAGCTCCTACAATGAGCAGTTCTTC
TRBJ1-1,TRBV2,-,few,CASSEEQGGTEAFF,TGTGCCAGCAGTGAAGAACAGGGTGGCACTGAAGCTTTCTTT
TRBJ2-2,TRBV7-9,-,-,CASSFGGIGLFF,TGTGCCAGCAGCTTCGGAGGGATCGGGCTGTTTTTT
TRBJ2-7,TRBV5-4,TRBD1,-,CASSSPGQGPPGGEQYF,TGTGCCAGCAGCTCGCCGGGACAGGGGCCACCCGGGGGCGAGCAGTACTTC
TRBJ2-7,TRBV2,-,-,CASTGDSYEQYF,TGTGCCAGCACAGGGGACTCCTACGAGCAGTACTTC
TRBJ2-3,TRBV5-1,TRBD2,few,CASSLGASGREVTDTQYF,TGCGCCAGCAGCTTGGGAGCTAGCGGGAGAGAGGTGACAGATACGCAGTATTTT
TRBJ1-2,TRBV7-9,TRBD1,-,CASSLDTGGVYGYTF,TGTGCCAGCAGCTTAGATACAGGGGGTGTCTATGGCTACACCTTC
TRBJ1-1,TRBV18,TRBD1,-,CASSPRTGGDSGTEAFF,TGTGCCAGCTCACCTCGGACAGGGGGCGATTCGGGCACTGAAGCTTTCTTT
TRBJ2-7,TRBV4-1,TRBD1,-,CASSQGTGDPQYF,TGCGCCAGCAGCCAAGGCACAGGGGATCCGCAGTACTTC
TRBJ1-1,TRBV19,-,-,CASSMVGLTHEAFF,TGTGCCAGTAGTATGGTTGGGCTAACCCATGAAGCTTTCTTT
TRBJ2-7,TRBV6-6,TRBD1,once,CASSYSDRGSSYEQYF,TGTGCCAGCAGTTACTCCGACAGGGGGAGCTCCTACGAGCAGTACTTC
TRBJ2-7,TRBV5-4,-,-,CASSIASGSYEQYF,TGTGCCAGCAGCATAGCGTCGGGATCCTACGAGCAGTACTTC
TRBJ1-2,TRBV7-9,TRBD1,-,CASSLVLGQGSYGYTF,TGTGCCAGCAGCTTAGTGCTGGGACAGGGGAGCTATGGCTACACCTTC
TRBJ2-7,TRBV29-1,-,-,CSVEMGPPTGSSYEQYF,TGCAGCGTTGAAATGGGCCCCCCGACAGGAAGCTCCTACGAGCAGTACTTC
TRBJ2-7,TRBV6-5,-,-,CACTLAAGPYEQYF,TGTGCCTGCACTTTAGCGGCAGGCCCCTACGAGCAGTACTTC
TRBJ1-1,TRBV7-9,-,-,CASSLGQDSTEAFF,TGTGCCAGCAGCTTAGGGCAGGACAGTACTGAAGCTTTCTTT
TRBJ2-5,TRBV7-8,TRBD1,-,CASSLRDRDLLEYF,TGTGCCAGCAGCTTAAGGGACAGGGACCTTTTAGAGTACTTC
TRBJ1-2,TRBV19,-,-,CASNTGQSAPNYGYTF,TGTGCCAGTAATACCGGACAGTCCGCTCCCAACTATGGCTACACCTTC
TRBJ2-7,TRBV14,-,once,CASSQDLSVVAYEQYF,TGTGCCAGCAGCCAAGATCTAAGCGTAGTGGCCTACGAGCAGTACTTC
TRBJ1-6,TRBV13,TRBD1,-,CASSGTGPSPLHF,TGTGCCAGCAGCGGGACAGGGCCGTCACCCCTCCACTTT
TRBJ1-2,TRBV6-1,-,-,CASLGQIDGYTF,TGTGCCAGCCTGGGGCAGATTGATGGCTACACCTTC